The 3 T cell receptor beta chains presented below share a single source sample, sequenced in a study of cytomegalovirus exposure and HLA in healthy donors. With 60 Vbeta and 13 Jbeta primers, the PCR was carried out. Profiling relied on immunoSEQ multiplex PCR, and the TCRdb table lists in-frame clones only, not all of them. The data show just under 95,000 clones, over 70% seen once. Sequencing was done on a sample of PBMCs. The origin of the receptors is a girl aged 2 to 10 in good health and CMV-seropositive.

The rearrangement uses TRBV28 and TRBJ1-1; 9 bases are a match to TRBD1. Germline lookup yields CDR1 MDHEN and CDR2 SYDVKM. The CDR3 consists of 14 residues. The junction had 8 bases not matched to a gene; V was cut back by 8 bases and J by 4 bases. CDR3: CASGTGGLGTEAFF. DNA for the CDR3: TGTGCCAGCGGCACAGGGGGCTTGGGCACTGAAGCTTTCTTT.

V is TRBV4-3 and J is TRBJ2-5, with 8 bases fitting TRBD2. Unmatched junction bases numbered 4, after V lost 3 bases and J lost 4 bases. The CDR3 runs 14 residues. The germline gives CDR1 LGHNA, CDR2 YSLEER. CDR3 residues: CASSHGLAGETQYF. Here the CDR3 DNA reads TGCGCCAGCAGCCACGGACTAGCAGGAGAGACCCAGTACTTC.

The gene calls are TRBV28 and TRBJ1-5; perhaps TRBD1 as D (6 bases). Trimming cost V 6 bases and J 0 bases, with 18 bases left between them. This CDR3 spans 17 amino acids. The germline V gene has CDR1 MDHEN and CDR2 SYDVKM. CDR3 DNA: TGTGCCAGCAGCTCAACAGGGAACGGCTATAGCAATCAGCCCCAGCATTTT. It specifies CASSSTGNGYSNQPQHF.